This TCR beta chain was observed in a study of blood T cells in healthy people across ages. The wider study: Template switching retrieved approximately one barcoded beta molecule for each two T cells. Study conclusions and caveats: When one million T cells were used, diversity estimates were thought to be underestimates.

The second PCR ran roughly 7 to 11 cycles with a sample-barcoded 5' primer and J-beta primers. Each cDNA molecule received a tag from a template-switch adaptor that had 12 random nucleotides. TCRdb analysed the 5' RACE reads with MiXCR anew, one entry per CDR3 protein. The sample lists about 650,000 distinct CDR3 sequences, under 65% occurring once. J was trimmed by 1 base and V by 7 bases; bases with no gene match: 9. CDR3 length equals 16 residues. Germline values: CDR1 SEHNR, CDR2 FQNEAQ (reference sequence). With respect to this clonotype: No antigen is known for it.

This chain links TRBV7-9 with TRBJ2-2; 7 bases are a match to TRBD1. The sequenced material came from blood. The TCR was taken from a woman older than 75 in good health. CDR3: CASNPAQGVNTGELFF. Written as DNA, the CDR3 is TGTGCCAGCAACCCAGCCCAGGGGGTGAACACCGGGGAGCTGTTTTTT.